This T cell receptor (beta chain) derives from a study of T cell changes during pregnancy in multiple sclerosis. V gave up 6 bases and J gave up 12 bases; unmatched junction bases: 10. CDR3 size: 15 residues. Germline V gives CDR1 KGHSH, CDR2 LQKENI. Assay: immunoSEQ multiplex PCR; the TCRdb copy retains only in-frame clones and omits some. The table records about 55,000 clones, around 90% of them present only once. V gene TRBV18 combines with J gene TRBJ1-6; 11 nucleotides align to TRBD1. The source is a female donor with multiple sclerosis, enrolled in a pregnancy study. The sample in question was CD4+ T cells from peripheral blood mononuclear cells, obtained in the first trimester of pregnancy. The chain's CDR3 is CASSSKGQGGGPLHF. Here the CDR3 DNA reads TGTGCCAGCTCGTCTAAGGGACAGGGGGGTGGACCCCTCCACTTT.